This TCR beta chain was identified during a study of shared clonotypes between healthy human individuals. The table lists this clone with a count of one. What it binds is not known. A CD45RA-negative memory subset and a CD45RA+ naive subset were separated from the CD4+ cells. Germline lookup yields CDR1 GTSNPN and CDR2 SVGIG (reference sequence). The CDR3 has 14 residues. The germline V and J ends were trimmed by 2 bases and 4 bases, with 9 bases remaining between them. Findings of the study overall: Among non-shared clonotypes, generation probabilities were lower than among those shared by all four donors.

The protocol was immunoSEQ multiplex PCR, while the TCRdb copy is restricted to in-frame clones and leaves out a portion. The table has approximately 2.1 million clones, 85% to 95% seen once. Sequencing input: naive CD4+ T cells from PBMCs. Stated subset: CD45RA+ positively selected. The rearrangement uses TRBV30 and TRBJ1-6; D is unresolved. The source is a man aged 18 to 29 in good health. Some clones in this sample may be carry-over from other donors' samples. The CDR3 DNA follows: TGTGCCTGGAGTCCGAATTCGTATAATTCACCCCTCCACTTT. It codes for CAWSPNSYNSPLHF.